These T cell receptor beta chains were read from a single sample in a study of T cell responses to AZD1222 COVID-19 vaccine. Libraries were prepared by immunoSEQ multiplex PCR; TCRdb keeps only in-frame clonotypes and omits some of them. The sample has 170,000 or so clones, 85% to 90% seen once; the top ten hold more than 9%. This sample comprised peripheral blood, obtained 28 days after the second AZD1222 dose. These receptors were taken from an adult who received the AZD1222 COVID-19 vaccine. The CDR3 runs from the conserved cysteine through the conserved F or W. Fields, in order: V gene, D gene, J gene, clone size, CDR3 protein, CDR3 DNA. A D gene is named only where the DNA matches it firmly. Clone size, where shown, is once, few, many, or a class for clones that have expanded.

TRBV12-3/TRBV12-4	NA	TRBJ1-2	once	CASSPQENYGYTF	TGTGCCAGCAGTCCTCAGGAGAACTATGGCTACACCTTC
TRBV6-5	NA	TRBJ2-7	NA	CASRQSYEQYF	TGTGCCAGTAGACAGTCCTACGAGCAGTACTTC
TRBV5-1	NA	TRBJ2-3	NA	CASSLALVGTDTQYF	TGCGCCAGCAGCTTGGCCCTAGTCGGCACAGATACGCAGTATTTT
TRBV5-6	NA	TRBJ2-3	NA	CASSFYRAEAWGDTQYF	TGTGCCAGCAGCTTCTACAGGGCTGAAGCTTGGGGAGATACGCAGTATTTT
TRBV9	NA	TRBJ2-1	NA	CASSKELNEQFF	TGTGCCAGCAGCAAAGAACTGAATGAGCAGTTCTTC
TRBV5-1	NA	TRBJ1-6	NA	CASSSSGGYNSPLHF	TGCGCCAGCAGTTCATCTGGGGGTTATAATTCACCCCTCCACTTT
TRBV6-5	NA	TRBJ1-1	NA	CASSRDTEAFF	TGTGCCAGCAGTCGTGATACTGAAGCTTTCTTT
TRBV11-2	NA	TRBJ1-2	NA	CASSLDSHGYTF	TGTGCCAGCAGCTTAGACAGCCACGGCTACACCTTC
TRBV11-2	TRBD1	TRBJ1-4	NA	CASSLGNRGRGEKLFF	TGTGCCAGCAGCTTAGGGAACAGGGGGCGAGGTGAAAAACTGTTTTTT
TRBV9	NA	TRBJ2-2	NA	CASSVEPRSNTGELFF	TGTGCCAGCAGCGTAGAGCCCAGATCAAACACCGGGGAGCTGTTTTTT
TRBV3-1/TRBV3-2	TRBD2	TRBJ2-1	NA	CASSQTGTSGGAGFF	TGTGCCAGCAGCCAAACCGGGACTAGCGGGGGGGCCGGGTTCTTC
TRBV2	NA	TRBJ1-4	NA	CASRTGTTNEKLFF	TGTGCCAGCAGGACAGGCACAACTAATGAAAAACTGTTTTTT
TRBV6-5	NA	TRBJ1-2	NA	CASSIDSNSGGYTF	TGTGCCAGCAGCATCGACAGCAACTCGGGTGGCTACACCTTC
TRBV9	TRBD2	TRBJ2-7	NA	CASSGASGAGQYF	TGTGCCAGCAGCGGGGCTAGCGGGGCCGGACAGTACTTC
TRBV7-9	TRBD1	TRBJ1-1	NA	CASSYRGDGTEAFF	TGTGCCAGCAGCTACAGGGGGGATGGCACTGAAGCTTTCTTT
TRBV19	TRBD1	TRBJ1-2	NA	CASRDRGGYTF	TGTGCCAGTAGAGACAGGGGGGGCTACACCTTC
TRBV5-1	TRBD1	TRBJ1-3	once	CASSPQGAGGNTIYF	TGCGCCAGCAGCCCCCAGGGGGCGGGAGGAAACACCATATATTTT
TRBV19	NA	TRBJ1-6	NA	CASGTMRGSPLHF	TGTGCCAGTGGAACCATGCGAGGGTCACCCCTCCACTTT
TRBV29-1	NA	TRBJ2-7	NA	CSVAMRDEQYF	TGCAGCGTTGCAATGCGGGACGAGCAGTACTTC
TRBV6-5	NA	TRBJ2-7	NA	CASSYEASIGEQYF	TGTGCCAGCAGTTACGAGGCTAGCATTGGCGAGCAGTACTTC
TRBV6-1	TRBD1	TRBJ1-4	NA	CASSDVGGQGFEKLFF	TGTGCCAGCAGTGATGTTGGGGGACAGGGATTCGAAAAACTGTTTTTT
TRBV2	NA	TRBJ1-2	NA	CASTLEDNPGTYGYTF	TGTGCCAGCACTCTAGAAGATAACCCCGGAACCTATGGCTACACCTTC
TRBV19	NA	TRBJ1-1	NA	CASRQGRNTEAFF	TGTGCCAGTCGTCAGGGGAGGAACACTGAAGCTTTCTTT
TRBV28	NA	TRBJ1-1	NA	CASSLFTRRINEAFF	TGTGCCAGCAGTTTATTTACGAGAAGAATCAACGAAGCTTTCTTT
TRBV4-3	NA	TRBJ1-1	NA	CASSQVARSTEAFF	TGCGCCAGCAGCCAAGTTGCCAGGTCCACTGAAGCTTTCTTT
TRBV7-7	TRBD1	TRBJ2-7	NA	CASSHSGQGNEQYF	TGTGCTAGCAGCCACTCCGGACAGGGAAACGAGCAGTACTTC
TRBV29-1	NA	TRBJ1-1	NA	CSASQAEKQGTEAFF	TGCAGCGCCTCCCAAGCAGAGAAACAGGGCACTGAAGCTTTCTTT
TRBV4-1	TRBD1	TRBJ2-7	many	CASSQGQAPSPYEQYF	TGCGCCAGCAGCCAGGGACAGGCCCCCAGCCCCTACGAGCAGTACTTC
TRBV6-5	NA	TRBJ1-3	NA	CASRKKAASGNTIYF	TGTGCCAGCAGGAAGAAGGCCGCCTCTGGAAACACCATATATTTT
TRBV12-3/TRBV12-4	NA	TRBJ2-1	NA	CASSWSQEYEQFF	TGTGCCAGCAGTTGGTCCCAGGAATATGAGCAGTTCTTC
TRBV4-1	NA	TRBJ1-2	few	CASSQGVTGGPNYGYTF	TGCGCCAGCAGCCAAGGGGTGACAGGAGGTCCTAACTATGGCTACACCTTC
TRBV4-1	NA	TRBJ2-5	NA	CASSQTGWETQYF	TGCGCCAGCAGCCAAACAGGGTGGGAGACCCAGTACTTC
TRBV6-5	NA	TRBJ2-7	NA	CATLSLRYEQYF	TGTGCCACTCTTAGCCTCAGGTACGAGCAGTACTTC
TRBV6-1	NA	TRBJ1-3	NA	CASSESNRAGNTIYF	TGTGCCAGCAGTGAGTCTAACAGGGCTGGAAACACCATATATTTT
TRBV7-9	NA	TRBJ2-7	NA	CASSSTRRGLRPSYEQYF	TGTGCCAGCAGCTCCACCCGGCGGGGACTTAGGCCCTCCTACGAGCAGTACTTC
TRBV20-1	NA	TRBJ2-1	NA	CSASPGLSSRHEQFF	TGCAGTGCTAGTCCAGGGCTGAGTTCGCGGCATGAGCAGTTCTTC
TRBV3-1/TRBV3-2	NA	TRBJ1-2	NA	CASSQDPRYSYGYTF	TGTGCCAGCAGCCAAGACCCCAGGTATAGCTATGGCTACACCTTC
TRBV27	NA	TRBJ2-1	NA	CASSLRWTDYNEQFF	TGTGCCAGCAGTTTACGTTGGACAGACTACAATGAGCAGTTCTTC
TRBV6-5	TRBD1	TRBJ1-2	NA	CASSSPHRGNYGYTF	TGTGCCAGCAGCTCTCCCCACAGGGGTAACTATGGCTACACCTTC